The clone carrying this T cell receptor beta chain was detected only a few times. Antigen specificity is unknown. The data belong to a study of identical twins. Study results and limitations: Invariant populations such as MAIT and iNKT cells could partly muddle zero-insertion analyses. Out-of-frame beta chain sequences displayed weaker excess sharing between twins.

The CDR3 consists of 13 residues. Germline CDR1 MNHEY, CDR2 SMNVEV (reference sequence). Trimming took off 1 base at V and 4 bases at J, with 7 bases between the two ends. TCRdb recomputed calls from the 5' RACE reads with MiXCR, one row per CDR3 protein. The sample shows under 350,000 distinct CDR3 sequences, roughly 8.6% of them seen only once. These data are also associated with another study on yellow fever vaccine responses in identical twins.

The sequence was obtained from a woman aged 18 to 35 in good health. This rearrangement joins TRBV27 to TRBJ1-1; D is undetermined. The sequencing sample was made of CD8+ T cells sorted from blood. The CDR3: CASSLFMGTEAFF. The CDR3 nucleotides are TGTGCCAGCAGTTTATTTATGGGCACTGAAGCTTTCTTT.